This TCR beta chain was sequenced in a study of shared clonotypes between healthy human individuals. Study-level points and caveats: Despite large depth, sorted-subset datasets appeared incompletely sequenced.

Regarding this clone: Its antigen remains unknown.

TCRdb keeps only in-frame clones here, not all; method: immunoSEQ multiplex PCR. The sample includes about 1.1 million clones, about 72% of them seen just once. Germline V gene lookup returns CDR1 LNHDA and CDR2 SQIVND (reference sequence). The CDR3 is made up of 17 amino acids. With 3 bases clipped from V and 6 bases from J, the junction kept 14 bases outside the gene matches. The chain couples TRBV19 to TRBJ2-7, with 10 bases lining up with TRBD2. The specimen was memory CD4+ T cells from PBMCs. Noted subset: CD45RA-negative fraction. This sequence originates from a man in his late teens or twenties in good health. Some clones in this sample may be carry-over from other donors' samples. The CDR3: CASSMWTSGALPIEQYF. CDR3 nucleotide sequence: TGTGCCAGTAGTATGTGGACTAGCGGAGCCCTCCCGATCGAGCAGTACTTC.